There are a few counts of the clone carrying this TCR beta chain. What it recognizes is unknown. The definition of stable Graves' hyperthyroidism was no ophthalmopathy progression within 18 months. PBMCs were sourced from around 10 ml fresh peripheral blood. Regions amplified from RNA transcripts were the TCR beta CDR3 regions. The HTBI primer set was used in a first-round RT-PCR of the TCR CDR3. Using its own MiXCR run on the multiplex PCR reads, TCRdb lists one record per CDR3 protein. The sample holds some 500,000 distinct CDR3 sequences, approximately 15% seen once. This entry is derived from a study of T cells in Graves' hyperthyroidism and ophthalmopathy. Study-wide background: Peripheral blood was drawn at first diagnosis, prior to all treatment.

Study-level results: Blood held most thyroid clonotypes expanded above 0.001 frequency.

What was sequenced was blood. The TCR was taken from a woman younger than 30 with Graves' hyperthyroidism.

The CDR3 region is CASSIHTDTQYF. The DNA of the CDR3 is TGCGCCAGCAGCATTCACACAGATACGCAGTATTTT. The chain is built from TRBV5-1 and TRBJ2-3; D not resolved. The CDR3 loop spans 12 amino acids. Trimming removed 4 bases at V and 2 bases at J, with 5 bases between. In germline, CDR1 is SGHRS, CDR2 YFSETQ.